This TCR beta chain was recorded in a study of T-cell memory formation after mild COVID-19. Study outcomes and limitations: Clones that contracted clustered mainly in CM and EM if CD4+ and in EMRA if CD8+. Confirmation of SARS-CoV-2 specificity was lacking for second-wave clones peaking day 37. Some clones that responded turned up in pre-infection memory, which suggests that cross-reactive memory joined in.

In germline, CDR1 is SGHVS, CDR2 FNYEAQ. Trimming removed 0 bases at V and 1 base at J, with 9 bases between. The CDR3 sequence is 15 residues long. As for this clonotype: Its specificity is unknown.

5'RACE, which relied on constant-segment primers, yielded TCR alpha and TCR beta cDNA libraries carrying sample barcodes and UMIs. TCRdb itself ran the 5' RACE reads through MiXCR, one entry per CDR3 protein. This sample has 65,000 to 100,000 distinct CDR3 sequences, with around 13% found just once. The sequencing input was PBMCs or a T cell subset sorted from them (not recorded which). The clonotype was recovered from a man younger than 30 who had mild COVID-19 (a few samples of this study predate the infection). Cell type and time point are not known. V usage is TRBV7-6 and J usage is TRBJ1-1, with D unresolved. CDR3 sequence (DNA): TGTGCCAGCAGCTTAGCTGCGGACGGGAACACTGAAGCTTTCTTT. This sequence encodes CASSLAADGNTEAFF.